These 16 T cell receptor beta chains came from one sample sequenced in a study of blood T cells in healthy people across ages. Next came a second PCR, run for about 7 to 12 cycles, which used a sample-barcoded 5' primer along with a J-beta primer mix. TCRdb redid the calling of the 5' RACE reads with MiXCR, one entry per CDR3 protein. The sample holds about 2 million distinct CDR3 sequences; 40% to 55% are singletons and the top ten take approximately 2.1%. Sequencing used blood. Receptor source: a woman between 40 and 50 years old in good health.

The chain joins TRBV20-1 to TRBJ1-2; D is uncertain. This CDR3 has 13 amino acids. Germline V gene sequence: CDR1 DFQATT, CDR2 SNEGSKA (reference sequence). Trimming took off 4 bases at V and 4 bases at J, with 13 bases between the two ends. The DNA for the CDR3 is TGCAGTGCTACCAATATCCTCACCTATGGCTACACCTTC. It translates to CSATNILTYGYTF.

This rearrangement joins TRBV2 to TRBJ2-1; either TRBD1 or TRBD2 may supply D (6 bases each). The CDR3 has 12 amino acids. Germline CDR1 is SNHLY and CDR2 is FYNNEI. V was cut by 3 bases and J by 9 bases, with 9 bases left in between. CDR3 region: CASSDGGREQFF. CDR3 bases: TGTGCCAGCAGTGACGGGGGCCGTGAGCAGTTCTTC. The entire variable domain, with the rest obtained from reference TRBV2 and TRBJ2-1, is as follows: EPEVTQTPSHQVTQMGQEVILRCVPISNHLYFYWYRQILGQKVEFLVSFYNNEISEKSEIFDDQFSVERPDGSNFTLKIRSTKLEDSAMYFCASSDGGREQFFGPGTRLTVL.

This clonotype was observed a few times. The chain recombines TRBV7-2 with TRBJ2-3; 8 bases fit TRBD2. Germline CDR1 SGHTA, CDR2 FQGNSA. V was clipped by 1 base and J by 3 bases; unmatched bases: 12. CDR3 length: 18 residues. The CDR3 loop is CASSLVGAGALGTDTQYF. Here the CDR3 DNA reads TGTGCCAGCAGCTTAGTCGGAGCGGGGGCTCTAGGAACAGATACGCAGTATTTT.

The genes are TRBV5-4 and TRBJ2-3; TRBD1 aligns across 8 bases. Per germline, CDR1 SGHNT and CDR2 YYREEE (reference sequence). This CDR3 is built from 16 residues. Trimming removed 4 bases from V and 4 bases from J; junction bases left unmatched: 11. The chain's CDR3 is CASSPRVQGGSDTQYF. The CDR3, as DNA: TGTGCCAGCAGCCCCCGGGTACAGGGGGGATCAGATACGCAGTATTTT.

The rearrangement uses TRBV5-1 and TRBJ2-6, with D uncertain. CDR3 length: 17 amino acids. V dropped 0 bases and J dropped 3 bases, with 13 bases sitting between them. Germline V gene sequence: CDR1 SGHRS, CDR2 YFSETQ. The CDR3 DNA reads TGCGCCAGCAGCTTGGCCGATATAAGGATTGGGGCCAACGTCCTGACTTTC. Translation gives CASSLADIRIGANVLTF.

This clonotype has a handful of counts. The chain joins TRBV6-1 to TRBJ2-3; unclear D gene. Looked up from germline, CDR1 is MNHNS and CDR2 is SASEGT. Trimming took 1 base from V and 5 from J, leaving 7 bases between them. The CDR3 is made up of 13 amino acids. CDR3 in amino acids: CASSEEDGDTQYF. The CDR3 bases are TGTGCCAGCAGTGAAGAGGATGGAGATACGCAGTATTTT.

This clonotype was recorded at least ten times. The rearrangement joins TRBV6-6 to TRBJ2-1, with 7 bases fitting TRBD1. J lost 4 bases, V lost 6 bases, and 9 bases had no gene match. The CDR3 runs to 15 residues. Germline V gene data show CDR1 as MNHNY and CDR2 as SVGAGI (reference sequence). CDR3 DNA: TGTGCCAGCAGAGATACAGGGGCTGGATACAATGAGCAGTTCTTC. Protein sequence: CASRDTGAGYNEQFF.

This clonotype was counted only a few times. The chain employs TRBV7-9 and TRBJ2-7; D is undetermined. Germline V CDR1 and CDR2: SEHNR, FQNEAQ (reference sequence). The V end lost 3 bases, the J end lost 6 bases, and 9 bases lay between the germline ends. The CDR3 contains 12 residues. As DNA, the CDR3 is TGTGCCAGCAGCTTTCAGGTATTCGAGCAGTACTTC. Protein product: CASSFQVFEQYF.

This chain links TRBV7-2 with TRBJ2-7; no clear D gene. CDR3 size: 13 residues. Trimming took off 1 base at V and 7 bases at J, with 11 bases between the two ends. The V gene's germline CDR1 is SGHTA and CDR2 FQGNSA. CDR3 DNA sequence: TGTGCCAGCAGCTTAGGGTACAACGCTGAGCAGTACTTC. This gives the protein CASSLGYNAEQYF.

The CDR3 region has the DNA TGTGCCAGCAGTTTCCGGCTGTATGAGCAGTTCTTC. It encodes CASSFRLYEQFF. The chain uses TRBV28 and TRBJ2-1; no clear D gene. V lost 3 bases and J 8 bases, leaving 8 bases between the germline ends. The CDR3 spans 12 residues. In germline, CDR1 is MDHEN, CDR2 SYDVKM.

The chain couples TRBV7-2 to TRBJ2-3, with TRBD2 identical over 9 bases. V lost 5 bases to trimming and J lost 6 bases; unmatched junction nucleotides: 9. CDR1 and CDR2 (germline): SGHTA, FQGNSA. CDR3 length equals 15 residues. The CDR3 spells CTSSLSGGSSDTQYF. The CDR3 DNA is TGTACCAGCAGCCTCAGCGGGGGGAGCTCTGATACGCAGTATTTT.

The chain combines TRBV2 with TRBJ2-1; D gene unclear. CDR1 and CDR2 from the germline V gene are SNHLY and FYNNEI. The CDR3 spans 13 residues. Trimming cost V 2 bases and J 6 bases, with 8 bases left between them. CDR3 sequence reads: CASSELASNEQFF. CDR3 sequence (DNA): TGTGCCAGCAGTGAACTTGCCAGCAATGAGCAGTTCTTC. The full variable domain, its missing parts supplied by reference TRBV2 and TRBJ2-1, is EPEVTQTPSHQVTQMGQEVILRCVPISNHLYFYWYRQILGQKVEFLVSFYNNEISEKSEIFDDQFSVERPDGSNFTLKIRSTKLEDSAMYFCASSELASNEQFFGPGTRLTVL.

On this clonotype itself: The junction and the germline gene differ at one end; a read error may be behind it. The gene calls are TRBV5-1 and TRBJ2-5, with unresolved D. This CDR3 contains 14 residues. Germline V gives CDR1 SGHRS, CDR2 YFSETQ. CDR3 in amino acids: CASNLETPVETQYF. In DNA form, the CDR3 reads TGCGCCAGCAACTTGGAAACCCCTGTAGAGACCCAGTACTTC. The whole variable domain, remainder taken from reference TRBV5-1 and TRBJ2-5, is KAGVTQTPRYLIKTRGQQVTLSCSPISGHRSVSWYQQTPGQGLQFLFEYFSETQRNKGNFPGRFSGRQFSNSRSEMNVSTLELGDSALYLCASNLETPVETQYFGPGTRLLVL.

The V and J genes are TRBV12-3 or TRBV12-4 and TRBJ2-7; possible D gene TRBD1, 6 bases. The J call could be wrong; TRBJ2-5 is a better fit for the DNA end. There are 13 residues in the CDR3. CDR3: CASSLGEGGTQYF. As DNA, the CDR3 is TGTGCCAGCAGTTTAGGGGAAGGGGGGACCCAGTACTTC.

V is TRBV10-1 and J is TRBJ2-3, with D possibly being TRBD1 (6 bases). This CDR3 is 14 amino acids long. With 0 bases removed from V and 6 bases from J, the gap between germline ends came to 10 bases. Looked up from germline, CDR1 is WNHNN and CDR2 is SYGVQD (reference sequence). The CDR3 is CASSESGAVDTQYF. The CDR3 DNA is TGCGCCAGCAGTGAGTCGGGGGCGGTGGATACGCAGTATTTT.

The DNA of the CDR3 is TGCAGTGCTTCCAGAATGGGGGGCCAAAGATCCGGGGAGCTGTTTTTT. This codes for CSASRMGGQRSGELFF. This chain connects TRBV20-1 to TRBJ2-2; D possibly uses TRBD1 or TRBD2 (6 bases each). The CDR3 sequence is 16 residues long. Germline V gene data show CDR1 as DFQATT and CDR2 as SNEGSKA (reference sequence). Between the trimmed V and J ends, which lost 5 bases and 6 bases, there was a span of 22 bases.